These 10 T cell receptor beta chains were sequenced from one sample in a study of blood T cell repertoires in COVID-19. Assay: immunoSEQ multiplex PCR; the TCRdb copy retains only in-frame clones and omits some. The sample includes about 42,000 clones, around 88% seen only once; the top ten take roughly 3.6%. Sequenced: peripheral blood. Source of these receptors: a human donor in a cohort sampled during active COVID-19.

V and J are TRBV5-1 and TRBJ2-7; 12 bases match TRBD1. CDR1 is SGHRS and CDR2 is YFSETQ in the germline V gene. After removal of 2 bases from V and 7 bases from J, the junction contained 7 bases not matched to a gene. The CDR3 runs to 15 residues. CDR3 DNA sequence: TGCGCCAGCAGCTTCGGGGGACAGGGGGCGCGTGAGCAGTACTTC. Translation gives CASSFGGQGAREQYF.

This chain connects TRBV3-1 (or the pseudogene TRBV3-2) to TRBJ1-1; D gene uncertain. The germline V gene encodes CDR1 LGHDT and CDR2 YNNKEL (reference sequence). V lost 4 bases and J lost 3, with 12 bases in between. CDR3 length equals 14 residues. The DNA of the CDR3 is TGTGCCAGCAGCCCAGGAGGGTCCTACACTGAAGCTTTCTTT. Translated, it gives CASSPGGSYTEAFF.

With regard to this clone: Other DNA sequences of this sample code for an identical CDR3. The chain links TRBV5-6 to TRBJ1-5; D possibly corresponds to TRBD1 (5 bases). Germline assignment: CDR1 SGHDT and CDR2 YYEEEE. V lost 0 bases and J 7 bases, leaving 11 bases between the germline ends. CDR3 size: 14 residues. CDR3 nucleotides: TGTGCCAGCAGCTTGGGACAGTCAAACCAGCCCCAGCATTTT. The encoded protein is CASSLGQSNQPQHF.

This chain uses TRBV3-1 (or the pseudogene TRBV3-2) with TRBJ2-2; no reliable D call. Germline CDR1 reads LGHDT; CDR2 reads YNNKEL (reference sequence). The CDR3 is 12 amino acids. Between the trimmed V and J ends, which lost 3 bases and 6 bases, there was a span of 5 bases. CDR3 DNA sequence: TGTGCCAGCAGCCATCTCCCCGGGGAGCTGTTTTTT. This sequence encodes CASSHLPGELFF.

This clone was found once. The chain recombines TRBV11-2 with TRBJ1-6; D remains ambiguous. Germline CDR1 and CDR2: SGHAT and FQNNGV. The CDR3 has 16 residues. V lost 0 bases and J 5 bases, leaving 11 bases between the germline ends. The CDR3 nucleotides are TGTGCCAGCAGCTTAGAATCTACCCGCGATAATTCACCCCTCCACTTT. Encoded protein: CASSLESTRDNSPLHF.

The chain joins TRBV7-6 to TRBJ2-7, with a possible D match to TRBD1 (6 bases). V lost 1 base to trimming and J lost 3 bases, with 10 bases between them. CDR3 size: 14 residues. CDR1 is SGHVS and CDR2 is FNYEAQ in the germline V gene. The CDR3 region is CASSLDSGVYEQYF. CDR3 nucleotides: TGTGCCAGCAGCTTAGACTCAGGGGTCTACGAGCAGTACTTC.

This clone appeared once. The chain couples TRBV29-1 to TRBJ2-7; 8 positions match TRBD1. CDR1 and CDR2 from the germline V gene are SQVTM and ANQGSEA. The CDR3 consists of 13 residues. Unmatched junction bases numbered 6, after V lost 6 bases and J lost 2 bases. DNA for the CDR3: TGCAGCGTGAGGACAGGGCCCACCTACGAGCAGTACTTC. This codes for CSVRTGPTYEQYF.

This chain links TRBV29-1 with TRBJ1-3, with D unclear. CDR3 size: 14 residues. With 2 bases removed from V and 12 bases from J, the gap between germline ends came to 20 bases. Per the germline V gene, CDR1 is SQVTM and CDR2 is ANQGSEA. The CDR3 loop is CSVERYGLSGFIYF. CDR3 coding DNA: TGCAGCGTTGAAAGATATGGGCTAAGTGGGTTCATATATTTT.

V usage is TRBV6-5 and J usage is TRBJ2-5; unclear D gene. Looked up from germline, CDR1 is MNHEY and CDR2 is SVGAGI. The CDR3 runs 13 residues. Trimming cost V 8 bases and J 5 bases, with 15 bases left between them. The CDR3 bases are TGTGCCAGCGCCTCCTATCCCTGGGAGACCCAGTACTTC. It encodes CASASYPWETQYF.

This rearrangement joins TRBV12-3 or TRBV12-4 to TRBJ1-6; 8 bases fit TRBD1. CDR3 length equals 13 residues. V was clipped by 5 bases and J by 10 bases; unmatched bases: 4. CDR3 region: CASSPRDRSPLHF. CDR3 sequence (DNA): TGTGCCAGCAGTCCGAGGGACAGGTCACCCCTCCACTTT.